Following are 20 T cell receptor beta chains from one sample sequenced in a study of blood T cell repertoires in COVID-19. Some clones are missing from TCRdb's copy, which holds only in-frame ones; the method was immunoSEQ multiplex PCR. The table records under 75,000 clones, 60% to 80% of them present only once. Material for sequencing was peripheral blood. Receptor source: a woman aged 60 to 75 with acute or convalescent COVID-19.

The sample holds a few counts of this clone. The chain employs TRBV2 and TRBJ1-5, with 9 bases matching TRBD1. The germline V gene encodes CDR1 SNHLY and CDR2 FYNNEI. The CDR3 covers 13 residues. With 4 bases clipped from V and 5 bases from J, the junction kept 0 bases outside the gene matches. The CDR3 protein is CASSGTGDQPQHF. DNA of the CDR3: TGTGCCAGCAGTGGGACAGGGGATCAGCCCCAGCATTTT.

This clone appeared a few times. The V and J genes are TRBV27 and TRBJ1-2, with TRBD1 identical over 8 bases. CDR3 size: 15 residues. The ends lost 4 bases at V and 8 bases at J; junction bases unmatched: 12. Germline V lookup: CDR1 MNHEY, CDR2 SMNVEV (reference sequence). CDR3 residues: CASSSPDRGLRGYTF. The CDR3 nucleotides are TGTGCCAGCAGTTCCCCCGACAGGGGCTTAAGGGGCTACACCTTC.

This chain uses TRBV3-1 (or the pseudogene TRBV3-2) with TRBJ1-5; D not certain. The germline gives CDR1 LGHDT, CDR2 YNNKEL (reference sequence). This CDR3 spans 16 amino acids. The V and J ends lost 0 bases and 0 bases respectively, with 9 bases between them. The CDR3 DNA sequence: TGTGCCAGCAGCCAAGAAGGAGGTTATAGCAATCAGCCCCAGCATTTT. Amino acids: CASSQEGGYSNQPQHF.

V gene TRBV4-1 combines with J gene TRBJ1-3, with D possibly being TRBD1 (5 bases). CDR1 is MGHRA and CDR2 is YSYEKL in the germline V gene. The CDR3 has 14 amino acids. V was cut by 1 base and J by 2 bases, with 6 bases left in between. This CDR3 reads CASSQAGAGNTIYF. CDR3 nucleotide sequence: TGCGCCAGCAGCCAAGCGGGGGCTGGAAACACCATATATTTT.

In regard to this clone: The junction departs from the called germline gene at one end, perhaps through a read error. The rearrangement joins TRBV7-7 to TRBJ1-3; D is undetermined. The CDR3 loop spans 17 amino acids. Germline CDR1 SSHAT, CDR2 FNYEAQ (reference sequence). CDR3 sequence (DNA): TGTGCTAGCAGCTTAGGGCATCCTAGTCTCTCTGGAAACACCATATATTTT. It codes for CASSLGHPSLSGNTIYF.

This clone has only one observation. This chain uses TRBV7-9 with TRBJ1-4; 9 bases align to TRBD1. The CDR3 loop spans 16 amino acids. Trimming took 5 bases from V and 2 from J; bases not matched to a gene: 6. CDR1 is SEHNR and CDR2 is FQNEAQ in the germline V gene (reference sequence). CDR3 DNA: TGTGCCAGCAGCCCTCGGACAGGGGCCACTAATGAAAAACTGTTTTTT. Protein: CASSPRTGATNEKLFF.

The rearrangement joins TRBV6-5 to TRBJ2-3; possible D gene TRBD1, 6 bases. CDR3 length: 15 amino acids. CDR1 and CDR2 (germline): MNHEY, SVGAGI. Between the trimmed V and J ends, which lost 6 bases and 1 base, there was a span of 14 bases. CDR3 sequence (DNA): TGTGCCAGCAGGATACAGGGTGCGGGCACAGATACGCAGTATTTT. It is translated as CASRIQGAGTDTQYF.

This clone was counted a few times. This chain connects TRBV4-1 to TRBJ1-4; tentatively, D is TRBD1 (5 bases). Germline-derived CDR1 and CDR2 are MGHRA and YSYEKL. The CDR3 totals 15 residues. Deletions cut 1 base from V and 5 bases from J, with 11 bases between. CDR3 residues: CASSQVRGLNEKLFF. The CDR3, as DNA: TGCGCCAGCAGCCAAGTGCGGGGCTTAAATGAAAAACTGTTTTTT.

The J gene is TRBJ1-6, the V gene TRBV15; D perhaps matches TRBD1 (6 bases). CDR1 LNHNV and CDR2 YYDKDF come from the germline V gene (reference sequence). Deletions cut 4 bases from V and 5 bases from J, with 12 bases between. The CDR3 covers 15 residues. This CDR3 is CATSTGQTDNSPLHF. CDR3 in DNA: TGTGCCACCAGCACCGGACAGACAGATAATTCACCCCTCCACTTT.

The rearrangement links TRBV6-5 to TRBJ2-3, with TRBD1 matching 7 bases. CDR3 length equals 13 residues. Losses at the gene ends were 10 bases for V and 1 base for J; bases not matched to a gene: 5. From germline, CDR1 is MNHEY and CDR2 SVGAGI. The CDR3 sequence: CAIRQGGTDTQYF. The CDR3 DNA reads as TGTGCCATAAGACAGGGTGGCACAGATACGCAGTATTTT.

J is TRBJ1-5 and V is TRBV21-1; the D call TRBD1 from the table was never checked on the DNA. TRBV21-1 represents a pseudogene. The CDR3 covers 20 residues. The CDR3 sequence is CASSSQRDRGPPGKDQPQHF. The CDR3 region has the DNA TGTGCCAGCAGCTCTCAAAGAGACAGGGGCCCACCGGGCAAGGATCAGCCCCAGCATTTT.

This clone came up once. The V and J genes are TRBV5-6 and TRBJ1-4, with a possible D match to TRBD1 (5 bases). CDR3 size: 13 residues. The germline CDR1 and CDR2 sequences are SGHDT and YYEEEE. The V end lost 6 bases, the J end lost 8 bases, and 14 bases lay between the germline ends. CDR3 bases: TGTGCCAGCACCTCTAGGGGTATCGAAAAACTGTTTTTT. Protein sequence: CASTSRGIEKLFF.

The V and J genes are TRBV5-5 and TRBJ1-1; 7 positions agree with TRBD1. Trimming at V came to 7 bases and at J to 3 bases, leaving 12 bases not matched to a gene. CDR3 length equals 15 residues. Germline CDR1 is SGHKS and CDR2 is YYEKEE (reference sequence). The CDR3 is CASVGTAFSDTEAFF. The CDR3 nucleotides are TGTGCCAGCGTCGGGACAGCTTTTAGCGACACTGAAGCTTTCTTT.

The chain employs TRBV5-1 and TRBJ2-5, with D unclear. There are 13 residues in the CDR3. Germline V lookup: CDR1 SGHRS, CDR2 YFSETQ. Between the trimmed V and J ends, which lost 4 bases and 5 bases, there was a span of 12 bases. DNA for the CDR3: TGCGCCAGCAGCCCCGATCCACGGGAGACCCAGTACTTC. Encoded protein: CASSPDPRETQYF.

The chain links TRBV27 to TRBJ1-2; a possible D gene is TRBD1 (5 bases). Germline V gene lookup returns CDR1 MNHEY and CDR2 SMNVEV (reference sequence). Trimming left V 3 bases short and J 7 bases short, with 12 bases between. The CDR3 has 13 residues. CDR3 protein: CASSFVQGSGYTF. CDR3 nucleotide sequence: TGTGCCAGCAGTTTCGTGCAGGGTAGTGGCTACACCTTC.

The sample holds a few counts of this clone. V is TRBV27 and J is TRBJ2-1; 9 positions match TRBD2. Germline V gene sequence: CDR1 MNHEY, CDR2 SMNVEV (reference sequence). V gave up 11 bases and J gave up 9 bases; unmatched junction bases: 5. The length of the CDR3 is 11 residues. CDR3 sequence reads: CAAGGGLEQFF. The CDR3 DNA sequence: TGTGCCGCGGGGGGGGGCCTTGAGCAGTTCTTC.

For the CDR3, the DNA is TGTGCCAGCAGTGAAGTCTTTGGGACAGGGACAGATACGCAGTATTTT. As protein: CASSEVFGTGTDTQYF. The chain couples TRBV6-1 to TRBJ2-3; 9 bases are a match to TRBD1. Germline values: CDR1 MNHNS, CDR2 SASEGT. The CDR3 loop spans 16 amino acids. The ends lost 1 base at V and 3 bases at J; junction bases unmatched: 5.

The chain joins TRBV4-2 to TRBJ1-1; D may be TRBD1 (5 bases). Looked up from germline, CDR1 is LGHNA and CDR2 is YNFKEQ. V lost 3 bases and J lost 3, with 8 bases in between. The length of the CDR3 is 13 residues. CDR3 DNA sequence: TGTGCCAGCAGCCACTCGGGGGACACTGAAGCTTTCTTT. Translated: CASSHSGDTEAFF.

This clone was recorded only once. The chain carries TRBV19 and TRBJ2-7; no definite D call. The CDR3 is made up of 13 amino acids. V shed 3 bases and J shed 2 bases, with 8 bases lying between them. Germline lookup yields CDR1 LNHDA and CDR2 SQIVND (reference sequence). The CDR3, as DNA: TGTGCCAGTAGTATGTCGCCGGCCTACGAGCAGTACTTC. It specifies CASSMSPAYEQYF.

This chain links TRBV7-9 with TRBJ1-2, with a possible D match to TRBD1 (5 bases). Trimming stripped 3 bases from V and 5 bases from J, with 16 bases between. Looked up from germline, CDR1 is SEHNR and CDR2 is FQNEAQ (reference sequence). This CDR3 spans 15 amino acids. DNA for the CDR3: TGTGCCAGCAGCTTGGCAGGGAGGGATCTTTATGGCTACACCTTC. Translated: CASSLAGRDLYGYTF.